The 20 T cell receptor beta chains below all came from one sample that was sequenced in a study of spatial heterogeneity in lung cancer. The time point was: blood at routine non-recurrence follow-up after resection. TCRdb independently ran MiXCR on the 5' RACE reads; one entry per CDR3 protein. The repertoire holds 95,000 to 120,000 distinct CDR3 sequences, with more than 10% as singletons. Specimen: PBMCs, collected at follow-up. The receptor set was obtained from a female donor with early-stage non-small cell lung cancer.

The CDR3 coding sequence is TGCAGCGTTTGGGGCAGGGGTACCGGGGAGCTGTTTTTT. Translated, it gives CSVWGRGTGELFF. The chain employs TRBV29-1 and TRBJ2-2; tentative D call: TRBD1 (6 bases). There are 13 residues in the CDR3. Germline CDR1 and CDR2: SQVTM and ANQGSEA. Trimming took off 5 bases at V and 5 bases at J, with 12 bases between the two ends.

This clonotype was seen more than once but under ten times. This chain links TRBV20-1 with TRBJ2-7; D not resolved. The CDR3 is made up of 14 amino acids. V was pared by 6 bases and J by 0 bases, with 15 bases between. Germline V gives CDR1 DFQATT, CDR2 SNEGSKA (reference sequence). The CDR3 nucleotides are TGCAGTGCCATCCGGCCACGGAGCTCCTACGAGCAGTACTTC. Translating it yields CSAIRPRSSYEQYF.

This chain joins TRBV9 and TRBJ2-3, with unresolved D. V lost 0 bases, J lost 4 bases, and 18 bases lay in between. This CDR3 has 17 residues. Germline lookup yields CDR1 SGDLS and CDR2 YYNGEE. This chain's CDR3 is CASSVGILGSAADTQYF. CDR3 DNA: TGTGCCAGCAGCGTAGGAATCTTGGGTTCGGCAGCAGATACGCAGTATTTT.

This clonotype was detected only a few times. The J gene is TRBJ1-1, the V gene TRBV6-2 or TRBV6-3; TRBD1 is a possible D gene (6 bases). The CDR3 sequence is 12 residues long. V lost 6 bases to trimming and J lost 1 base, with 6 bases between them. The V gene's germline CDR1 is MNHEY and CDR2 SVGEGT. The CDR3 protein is CASRQGNTEAFF. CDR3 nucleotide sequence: TGTGCCAGCAGACAGGGGAACACTGAAGCTTTCTTT.

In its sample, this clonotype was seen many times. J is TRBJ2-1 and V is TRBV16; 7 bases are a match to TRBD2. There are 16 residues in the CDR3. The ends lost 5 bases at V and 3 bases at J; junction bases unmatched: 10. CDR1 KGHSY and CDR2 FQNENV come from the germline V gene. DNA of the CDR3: TGTGCCAGCAGCTCGAAACTAGCGTCAGTCTACAATGAGCAGTTCTTC. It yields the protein CASSSKLASVYNEQFF.

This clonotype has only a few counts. The CDR3 loop is CASRVGQANTEAFF. CDR3 coding DNA: TGCGCCAGCCGAGTCGGGCAGGCGAACACTGAAGCTTTCTTT. This chain uses TRBV5-1 with TRBJ1-1; unclear D gene. The V gene lost 7 bases and the J gene lost 1 base, with 14 bases spanning the gap. The germline V gene encodes CDR1 SGHRS and CDR2 YFSETQ. The CDR3 length is 14 residues.

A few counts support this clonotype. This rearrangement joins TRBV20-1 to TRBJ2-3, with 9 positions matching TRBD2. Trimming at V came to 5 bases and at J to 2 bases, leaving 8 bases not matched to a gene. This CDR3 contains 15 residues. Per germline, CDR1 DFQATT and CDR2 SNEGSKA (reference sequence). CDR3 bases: TGCAGTGCTGTCCCGACTAGCGGAATCACAGATACGCAGTATTTT. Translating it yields CSAVPTSGITDTQYF.

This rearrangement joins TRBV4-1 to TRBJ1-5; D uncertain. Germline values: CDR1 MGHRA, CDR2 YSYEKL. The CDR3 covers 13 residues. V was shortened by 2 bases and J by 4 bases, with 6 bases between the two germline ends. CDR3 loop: CASSQRSNQPQHF. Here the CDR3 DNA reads TGCGCCAGCAGCCAACGCAGTAATCAGCCCCAGCATTTT.

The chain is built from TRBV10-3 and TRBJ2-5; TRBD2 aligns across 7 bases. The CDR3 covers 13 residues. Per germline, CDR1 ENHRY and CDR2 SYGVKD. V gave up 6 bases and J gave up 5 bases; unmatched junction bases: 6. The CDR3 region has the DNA TGTGCCATCAGCCGGGAGGTACGGGAGACCCAGTACTTC. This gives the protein CAISREVRETQYF.

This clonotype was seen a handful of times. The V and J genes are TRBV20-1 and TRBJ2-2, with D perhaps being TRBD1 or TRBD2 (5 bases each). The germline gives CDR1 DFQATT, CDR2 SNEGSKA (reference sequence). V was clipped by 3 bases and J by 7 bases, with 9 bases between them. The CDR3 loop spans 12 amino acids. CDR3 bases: TGCAGTGCTAGGGGACGGTTCGGGGAGCTGTTTTTT. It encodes CSARGRFGELFF.

For the CDR3, the DNA is TGTGCCAGCAGTTTTGGGACATTTAACACCGGGGAGCTGTTTTTT. This translates into CASSFGTFNTGELFF. This chain links TRBV12-3 or TRBV12-4 with TRBJ2-2, with a weak D call TRBD1 (6 bases). The V end was cut by 3 bases, the J end by 2 bases, with 10 bases between. The CDR3 is 15 amino acids.

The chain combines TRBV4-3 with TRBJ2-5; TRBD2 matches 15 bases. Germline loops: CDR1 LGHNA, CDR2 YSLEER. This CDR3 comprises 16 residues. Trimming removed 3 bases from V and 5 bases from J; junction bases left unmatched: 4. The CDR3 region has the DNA TGCGCCAGCAGCCAGGGACTAGCGGGAGGAACTGAGACCCAGTACTTC. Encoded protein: CASSQGLAGGTETQYF.

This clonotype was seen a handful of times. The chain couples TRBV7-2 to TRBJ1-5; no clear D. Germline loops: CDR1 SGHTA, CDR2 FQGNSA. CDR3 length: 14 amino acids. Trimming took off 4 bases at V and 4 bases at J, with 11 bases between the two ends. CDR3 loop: CASSSFGRNQPQHF. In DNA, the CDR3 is TGTGCCAGCAGCTCCTTTGGGAGAAATCAGCCCCAGCATTTT.

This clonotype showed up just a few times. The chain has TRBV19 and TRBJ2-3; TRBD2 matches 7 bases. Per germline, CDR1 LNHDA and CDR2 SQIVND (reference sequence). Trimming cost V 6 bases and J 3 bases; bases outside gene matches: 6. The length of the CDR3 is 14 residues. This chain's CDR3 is CASRQTSSTDTQYF. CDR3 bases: TGTGCCAGTAGGCAGACTAGCTCAACAGATACGCAGTATTTT. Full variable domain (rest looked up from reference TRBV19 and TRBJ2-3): DGGITQSPKYLFRKEGQNVTLSCEQNLNHDAMYWYRQDPGQGLRLIYYSQIVNDFQKGDIAEGYSVSREKKESFPLTVTSAQKNPTAFYLCASRQTSSTDTQYFGPGTRLTVL.

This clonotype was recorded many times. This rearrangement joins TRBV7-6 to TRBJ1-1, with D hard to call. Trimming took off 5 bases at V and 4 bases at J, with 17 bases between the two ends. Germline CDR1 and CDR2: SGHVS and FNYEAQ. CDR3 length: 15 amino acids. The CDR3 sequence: CASSGGLRWGTEAFF. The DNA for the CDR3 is TGTGCCAGCAGCGGCGGGCTTCGTTGGGGCACTGAAGCTTTCTTT.

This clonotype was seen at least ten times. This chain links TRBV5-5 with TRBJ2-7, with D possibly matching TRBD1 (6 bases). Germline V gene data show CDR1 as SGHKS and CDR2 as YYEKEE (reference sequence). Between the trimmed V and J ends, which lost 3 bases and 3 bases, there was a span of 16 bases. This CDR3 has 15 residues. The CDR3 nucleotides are TGTGCCAGCAGCTCATCGACAGGAAATAACTACGAGCAGTACTTC. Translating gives CASSSSTGNNYEQYF.

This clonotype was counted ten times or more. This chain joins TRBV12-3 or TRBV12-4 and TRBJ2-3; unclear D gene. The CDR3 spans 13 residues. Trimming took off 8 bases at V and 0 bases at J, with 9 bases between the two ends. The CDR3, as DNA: TGTGCCAGCGCCAGTACTAGCACAGATACGCAGTATTTT. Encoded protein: CASASTSTDTQYF.

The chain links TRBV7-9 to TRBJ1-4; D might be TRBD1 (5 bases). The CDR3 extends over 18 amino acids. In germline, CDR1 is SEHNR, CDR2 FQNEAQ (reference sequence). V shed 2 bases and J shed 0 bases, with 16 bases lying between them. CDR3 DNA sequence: TGTGCCAGCAGCTTACTGTTCAGGCAGGGAGCAACTAATGAAAAACTGTTTTTT. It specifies CASSLLFRQGATNEKLFF.

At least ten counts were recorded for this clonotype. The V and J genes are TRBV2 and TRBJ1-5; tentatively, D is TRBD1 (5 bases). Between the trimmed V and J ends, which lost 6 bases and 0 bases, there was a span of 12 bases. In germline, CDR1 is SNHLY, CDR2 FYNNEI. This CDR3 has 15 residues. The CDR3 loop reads CASREQAYSNQPQHF. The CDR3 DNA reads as TGTGCCAGCAGAGAACAGGCATATAGCAATCAGCCCCAGCATTTT.

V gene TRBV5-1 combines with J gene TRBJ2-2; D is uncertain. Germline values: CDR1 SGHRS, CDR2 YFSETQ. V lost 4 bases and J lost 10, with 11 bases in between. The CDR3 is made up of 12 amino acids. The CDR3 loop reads CASSLLHEELFF. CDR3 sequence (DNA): TGCGCCAGCAGCCTCTTACATGAGGAGCTGTTTTTT.